This T cell receptor (beta chain) originates from a study of shared clonotypes between healthy human individuals. As for the study in general: Donors were a couple of women and a few men aged 18 to 49. Overall study findings and caveats: Among donors, clonotype sharing was expected to be affected by sequencing depth.

This clone was detected a few times. What it recognizes is unknown. Produced via immunoSEQ multiplex PCR; TCRdb's table is partial and in-frame only. Of some 790,000 clones listed, 72% are singletons. Germline values: CDR1 KGHSH, CDR2 LQKENI. V was trimmed by 6 bases and J by 1 base, leaving 10 bases between them. This CDR3 has 15 residues. All participating donors were Caucasian adults from Nashville, Tennessee. Into CD45RA+ naive and CD45RA-negative memory subsets, the CD4+ cells were split. The chain recombines TRBV18 with TRBJ2-6; no reliable D call. The sequenced sample was memory CD4+ T cells sorted from blood. Stated subset: CD45RA-negative fraction. This clonotype was obtained from a woman aged 25 to 39 in good health. CDR3 residues: CASSSWGSGANVLTF. The CDR3 nucleotides are TGTGCCAGCTCTTCATGGGGATCTGGGGCCAACGTCCTGACTTTC.